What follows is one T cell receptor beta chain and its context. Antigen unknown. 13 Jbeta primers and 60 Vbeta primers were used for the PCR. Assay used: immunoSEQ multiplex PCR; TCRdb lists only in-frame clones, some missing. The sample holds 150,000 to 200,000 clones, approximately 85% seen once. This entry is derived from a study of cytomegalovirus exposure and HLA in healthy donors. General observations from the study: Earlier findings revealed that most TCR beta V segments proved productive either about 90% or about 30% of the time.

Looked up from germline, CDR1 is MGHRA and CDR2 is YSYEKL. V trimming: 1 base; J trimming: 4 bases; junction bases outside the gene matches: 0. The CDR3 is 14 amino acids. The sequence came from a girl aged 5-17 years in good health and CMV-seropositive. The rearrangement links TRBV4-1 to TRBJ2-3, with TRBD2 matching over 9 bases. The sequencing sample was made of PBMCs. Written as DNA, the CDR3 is TGCGCCAGCAGCCAAGGACTAGCGGCAGATACGCAGTATTTT. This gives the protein CASSQGLAADTQYF.